This passage covers 15 T cell receptor beta chains from one sample sequenced in a study of cytomegalovirus exposure and HLA in healthy donors. PCR primers comprised 60 Vbeta and 13 Jbeta primers. Using immunoSEQ multiplex PCR, the repertoire was profiled, and TCRdb retains in-frame clones only, with some absent. The sample has around 150,000 clones, 66% seen once. The sample consisted of PBMCs. The receptor source for this set is a woman aged 55-69 years in good health and CMV-seronegative.

The chain has TRBV19 and TRBJ2-3, with 8 bases matching TRBD1. CDR3 size: 14 residues. CDR1 is LNHDA and CDR2 is SQIVND in the germline V gene (reference sequence). Trimming at V came to 6 bases and at J to 2 bases, leaving 4 bases not matched to a gene. CDR3 nucleotides: TGTGCCAGTAGGCAGGGGGCTACCACAGATACGCAGTATTTT. This sequence encodes CASRQGATTDTQYF.

CDR3 in DNA: TGTGCCAGCAGCCCGCCGGGGACTAGACTATACAATGAGCAGTTCTTC. Its translation is CASSPPGTRLYNEQFF. V is TRBV5-4 and J is TRBJ2-1, with 8 nucleotides matching TRBD2. V lost 4 bases, J lost 4 bases, and 10 bases stayed unmatched. The CDR3 extends over 16 amino acids. Germline V gene sequence: CDR1 SGHNT, CDR2 YYREEE (reference sequence).

The rearrangement links TRBV5-4 to TRBJ2-6; D is unresolved. The CDR3 extends over 15 amino acids. CDR1 and CDR2 (germline): SGHNT, YYREEE (reference sequence). Trimming removed 3 bases from V and 0 bases from J, with 7 bases in between. For the CDR3, the DNA is TGTGCCAGCAGCTACCACAGCTCTGGGGCCAACGTCCTGACTTTC. Protein product: CASSYHSSGANVLTF.

This chain uses TRBV7-9 with TRBJ2-1, with 12 bases aligning to TRBD2. Germline-derived CDR1 and CDR2 are SEHNR and FQNEAQ (reference sequence). The CDR3 extends over 16 amino acids. Losses at the gene ends were 5 bases for V and 3 bases for J; bases not matched to a gene: 5. The CDR3 spells CASSKLAGGIYNEQFF. The CDR3 coding sequence is TGTGCCAGCAGCAAACTAGCGGGAGGAATCTACAATGAGCAGTTCTTC. The whole variable domain, filled in from reference TRBV7-9 and TRBJ2-1, reads DTGVSQNPRHKITKRGQNVTFRCDPISEHNRLYWYRQTLGQGPEFLTYFQNEAQLEKSRLLSDRFSAERPKGSFSTLEIQRTEQGDSAMYLCASSKLAGGIYNEQFFGPGTRLTVL.

This chain uses TRBV28 with TRBJ2-1; 12 bases are a match to TRBD2. V trimming: 2 bases; J trimming: 8 bases; junction bases outside the gene matches: 13. This CDR3 region has 18 residues. Germline CDR1 is MDHEN and CDR2 is SYDVKM. In DNA form, the CDR3 reads TGTGCCAGCAGTTTAATCCTCTTTACTAGCGGGAGGACATATGAGCAGTTCTTC. Translation: CASSLILFTSGRTYEQFF.

The chain uses TRBV7-2 and TRBJ1-3; D gene ambiguous. There are 17 residues in the CDR3. CDR1 and CDR2 from the germline V gene are SGHTA and FQGNSA. Between the trimmed V and J ends, which lost 5 bases and 0 bases, there was a span of 17 bases. The DNA for the CDR3 is TGTGCCAGCAGCCCCCTTGTGGGCAGTCTCTCTGGAAACACCATATATTTT. Its translation is CASSPLVGSLSGNTIYF.

The CDR3 sequence: CAGKQDSSYEQYF. In DNA, the CDR3 is TGTGCCGGGAAACAGGACAGCTCCTACGAGCAGTACTTC. V gene TRBV2 combines with J gene TRBJ2-7; tentatively, D is TRBD1 (6 bases). V was cut by 11 bases and J by 0 bases, with 14 bases left in between. CDR1 and CDR2 from the germline V gene are SNHLY and FYNNEI. The CDR3 has 13 amino acids.

The genes are TRBV19 and TRBJ2-3; D remains unclear. The CDR3 sequence is 13 residues long. Trimming took 3 bases from V and 5 from J, leaving 9 bases between them. Germline V gene sequence: CDR1 LNHDA, CDR2 SQIVND (reference sequence). Written as DNA, the CDR3 is TGTGCCAGTAGTATGGTGCTAGTAGATACGCAGTATTTT. It encodes CASSMVLVDTQYF.

The chain combines TRBV25-1 with TRBJ2-7; D gene uncertain. The germline V and J ends were trimmed by 5 bases and 3 bases, with 5 bases remaining between them. Germline loops: CDR1 MGHDK, CDR2 SYGVNS. The CDR3 covers 11 residues. CDR3 in DNA: TGTGCCAGCAGTTCTCTCTACGAGCAGTACTTC. This sequence encodes CASSSLYEQYF.

This chain links TRBV7-3 with TRBJ1-2, with 7 bases that match TRBD1. This CDR3 spans 15 amino acids. Germline assignment: CDR1 SGHTA and CDR2 FQGTGA. V lost 5 bases, J lost 8 bases, and 14 bases stayed unmatched. The chain's CDR3 is CASSPNPLDRDGYTF. The CDR3 DNA sequence: TGTGCCAGCAGCCCTAACCCACTCGACAGGGACGGCTACACCTTC.

This clone was observed a handful of times. This sequence joins TRBV9 and TRBJ1-4; D ambiguous. Germline V CDR1 and CDR2: SGDLS, YYNGEE. This CDR3 has 15 residues. The V and J ends lost 0 bases and 4 bases respectively, with 10 bases between them. The CDR3 is CASSVGLTFNEKLFF. The CDR3 DNA reads as TGTGCCAGCAGCGTAGGACTGACTTTTAATGAAAAACTGTTTTTT.

The chain joins TRBV5-4 to TRBJ2-7; 8 bases align to TRBD2. Germline loops: CDR1 SGHNT, CDR2 YYREEE (reference sequence). This CDR3 has 16 amino acids. V lost 4 bases to trimming and J lost 1 base; unmatched junction nucleotides: 10. DNA for the CDR3: TGTGCCAGCAGCCGGGGGGGCAGCGGGGGTTCCTACGAGCAGTACTTC. It yields the protein CASSRGGSGGSYEQYF.

The chain employs TRBV7-2 and TRBJ1-5; D might be TRBD1 (6 bases). The CDR3 has 15 residues. Germline V gene sequence: CDR1 SGHTA, CDR2 FQGNSA. V shed 5 bases and J shed 0 bases, with 11 bases lying between them. This CDR3 reads CASSMGHYSNQPQHF. CDR3 bases: TGTGCCAGCAGCATGGGACATTATAGCAATCAGCCCCAGCATTTT.

The chain links TRBV10-1 to TRBJ2-6; TRBD1 might be the D (6 bases). With 2 bases removed from V and 0 bases from J, the gap between germline ends came to 11 bases. There are 17 residues in the CDR3. CDR1 WNHNN and CDR2 SYGVQD come from the germline V gene (reference sequence). Written as DNA, the CDR3 is TGCGCCAGCAGTGAGGGACAGCCGAGCTCTGGGGCCAACGTCCTGACTTTC. This encodes CASSEGQPSSGANVLTF.

The chain combines TRBV6-1 with TRBJ2-5; unclear D gene. The DNA matches TRBJ2-7 better at its end, which makes the J call doubtful. In germline, CDR1 is MNHNS, CDR2 SASEGT. This CDR3 is 14 amino acids long. CDR3 DNA sequence: TGTGCCAGCAGTGACCGGGTCCCCTACTACGAGCAGTACTTC. This translates into CASSDRVPYYEQYF.